The 19 T cell receptor beta chains below all came from one sample that was sequenced in a study of blood T cell repertoires in COVID-19. The assay was immunoSEQ multiplex PCR, and TCRdb's table has in-frame clones only and misses some. The table includes approximately 300,000 clones, 90% to 95% detected once. Source material: PBMCs or T cells enriched from blood (not recorded which). The receptors were sampled from a woman aged 25-40 years who had been exposed to COVID-19.

The J gene is TRBJ2-7, the V gene TRBV5-6; D perhaps matches TRBD1 (5 bases). Germline assignment: CDR1 SGHDT and CDR2 YYEEEE. V was trimmed by 0 bases and J by 3 bases, leaving 13 bases between them. The CDR3 covers 15 residues. The DNA of the CDR3 is TGTGCCAGCAGCTTGGCCATCAGGGCCTACTACGAGCAGTACTTC. This encodes CASSLAIRAYYEQYF.

The CDR3: CASSQHSQGKPQHF. The CDR3 nucleotides read TGTGCCAGCAGCCAACATTCACAGGGGAAGCCCCAGCATTTT. J is TRBJ1-5 and V is TRBV3-1 (or the pseudogene TRBV3-2); 7 bases fit TRBD1. Germline V gene data show CDR1 as LGHDT and CDR2 as YNNKEL (reference sequence). J gave up 8 bases and V 2 bases, and 6 bases lay outside the gene matches. The CDR3 is made up of 14 amino acids.

The chain joins TRBV5-1 to TRBJ1-2; 8 nucleotides match TRBD1. Germline lookup yields CDR1 SGHRS and CDR2 YFSETQ. The length of the CDR3 is 16 residues. With 9 bases clipped from V and 0 bases from J, the junction kept 13 bases outside the gene matches. The CDR3 DNA follows: TGCGCCATCACGCCAGACAGGGGACGACCTAACTATGGCTACACCTTC. Translating gives CAITPDRGRPNYGYTF.

The CDR3 DNA reads as TGTGCCAGCAGCCAACTAGTGGAGACCCAGTACTTC. It yields the protein CASSQLVETQYF. The V and J genes are TRBV3-1 (or the pseudogene TRBV3-2) and TRBJ2-5; D not resolved. Germline values: CDR1 LGHDT, CDR2 YNNKEL (reference sequence). The CDR3 has 12 residues. V lost 2 bases, J lost 5 bases, and 6 bases lay in between.

CDR3 residues: CASSPRISGVFNEQFF. In DNA form, the CDR3 reads TGCGCCAGCAGCCCCCGAATCAGCGGGGTCTTCAATGAGCAGTTCTTC. V usage is TRBV4-1 and J usage is TRBJ2-1; 7 nucleotides match TRBD2. V shed 4 bases, J shed 6 bases, and the junction held 12 bases outside the gene matches. The CDR3 has 16 amino acids. Germline loops: CDR1 MGHRA, CDR2 YSYEKL.

The CDR3 spells CASSYYGPGETEQFF. Written as DNA, the CDR3 is TGTGCCAGCAGTTACTACGGCCCCGGGGAGACTGAGCAGTTCTTC. This chain connects TRBV6-5 to TRBJ2-1; a possible D gene is TRBD2 (5 bases). CDR1 and CDR2 from the germline V gene are MNHEY and SVGAGI. This CDR3 is 15 amino acids long. V dropped 1 base and J dropped 9 bases, with 16 bases sitting between them.

The rearrangement joins TRBV5-4 to TRBJ2-1, with 11 bases identical to TRBD2. V gave up 1 base and J gave up 8 bases; unmatched junction bases: 8. This CDR3 has 16 amino acids. Germline lookup yields CDR1 SGHNT and CDR2 YYREEE (reference sequence). CDR3 loop: CASSLSISGGADEQFF. The CDR3 bases are TGTGCCAGCAGCTTGAGTATTAGCGGGGGGGCTGATGAGCAGTTCTTC.

This clone showed up just once. The rearrangement joins TRBV7-8 to TRBJ1-6; D is uncertain. The CDR3 extends over 12 amino acids. V lost 3 bases and J lost 13, with 10 bases in between. Germline V gives CDR1 SGHVS, CDR2 FQNEAQ. CDR3 loop: CASSLHLAPLHF. The CDR3 DNA follows: TGTGCCAGCAGCTTGCACCTAGCGCCCCTCCACTTT.

The genes are TRBV2 and TRBJ1-4, with 7 bases fitting TRBD1. With V trimmed by 7 bases and J by 8 bases, 10 bases remained unmatched. Germline loops: CDR1 SNHLY, CDR2 FYNNEI. The CDR3 has 14 residues. The CDR3 region is CASTRQGVEEKLFF. CDR3 DNA: TGTGCCAGCACCAGACAGGGAGTGGAGGAAAAACTGTTTTTT.

V and J are TRBV19 and TRBJ1-5; 7 positions agree with TRBD1. V shed 3 bases, J shed 1 base, and the junction held 15 bases outside the gene matches. CDR3 length: 19 residues. CDR1 is LNHDA, CDR2 SQIVND, per germline (reference sequence). CDR3 in DNA: TGTGCCAGTAGTATTCAGGAGGGGGCCTTGGTTTTGAGCAATCAGCCCCAGCATTTT. Protein sequence: CASSIQEGALVLSNQPQHF.

V usage is TRBV12-3 or TRBV12-4 and J usage is TRBJ2-2; unclear D gene. The germline V and J ends were trimmed by 4 bases and 13 bases, with 16 bases remaining between them. The CDR3 is made up of 13 amino acids. CDR3 loop: CASSSPLRRWLFF. The CDR3 DNA follows: TGTGCCAGCAGTTCTCCCCTCCGGCGGTGGCTGTTTTTT.

This chain links TRBV27 with TRBJ2-7, with 9 bases lining up with TRBD1. Germline values: CDR1 MNHEY, CDR2 SMNVEV (reference sequence). With 8 bases clipped from V and 0 bases from J, the junction kept 2 bases outside the gene matches. The CDR3 contains 13 residues. CDR3 sequence reads: CASGQGSSYEQYF. The DNA of the CDR3 is TGTGCCAGCGGACAGGGGAGCTCCTACGAGCAGTACTTC.

The chain uses TRBV15 and TRBJ1-5; perhaps TRBD1 as D (5 bases). Germline CDR1 is LNHNV and CDR2 is YYDKDF (reference sequence). CDR3 length: 16 amino acids. V was clipped by 3 bases and J by 0 bases, with 12 bases between them. The CDR3 spells CATSSGGLSSNQPQHF. In nucleotides, the CDR3 is TGTGCCACCAGCAGCGGGGGACTGAGTAGCAATCAGCCCCAGCATTTT.

Concerning this clone itself: One end of the junction does not line up with germline, which may come from a read error. The rearrangement uses TRBV12-3 or TRBV12-4 and TRBJ2-7; TRBD1 matches 10 bases. The CDR3 is 13 residues long. CDR3 region: CATSRDRGYEQYF. The CDR3 nucleotides are TGTGCCACCAGTCGGGACAGGGGCTACGAGCAGTACTTC.

The chain employs TRBV27 and TRBJ1-2; no reliable D call. The CDR3 totals 13 residues. From germline, CDR1 is MNHEY and CDR2 SMNVEV (reference sequence). V lost 5 bases and J lost 8, with 15 bases in between. The CDR3 reads CASSPRGFGGYTF. The CDR3, as DNA: TGTGCCAGCAGTCCCCGAGGGTTCGGGGGCTACACCTTC.

This clone appeared a few times. The gene calls are TRBV14 and TRBJ1-2; 7 bases are a match to TRBD1. This CDR3 is built from 14 residues. The germline V gene has CDR1 SGHDN and CDR2 FVKESK. J gave up 4 bases and V 4 bases, and 6 bases lay outside the gene matches. The CDR3 sequence: CASSPHRGTYGYTF. The CDR3 nucleotides are TGTGCCAGCAGCCCCCACAGGGGCACCTATGGCTACACCTTC.

The chain employs TRBV5-1 and TRBJ1-2; D unresolved. The ends were cut back, 0 bases at V and 4 bases at J, with 10 bases in the middle. CDR3 size: 14 residues. Looked up from germline, CDR1 is SGHRS and CDR2 is YFSETQ. The CDR3 coding sequence is TGCGCCAGCAGCTTGGTAGTAGAGGCCTATGGCTACACCTTC. Protein: CASSLVVEAYGYTF.

J is TRBJ2-2 and V is TRBV5-1; D is possibly TRBD1 (5 bases). The CDR3 is 15 residues long. The V end was cut by 0 bases, the J end by 6 bases, with 12 bases between. CDR1 is SGHRS, CDR2 YFSETQ, per germline. CDR3 sequence reads: CASSLGRGRPGELFF. The DNA of the CDR3 is TGCGCCAGCAGCTTGGGTAGGGGCCGCCCCGGGGAGCTGTTTTTT.

V is TRBV18 and J is TRBJ1-5; TRBD1 aligns across 7 bases. The CDR3 contains 18 residues. Looked up from germline, CDR1 is KGHSH and CDR2 is LQKENI. V lost 3 bases to trimming and J lost 4 bases; unmatched junction nucleotides: 15. In DNA form, the CDR3 reads TGTGCCAGCTCACCGTCGGCCTCGACAGGGTGGGATAATCAGCCCCAGCATTTT. Protein product: CASSPSASTGWDNQPQHF.